This T cell receptor (beta chain) was captured by sequencing in a study of blood T cells in healthy people across ages. Deletions cut 4 bases from V and 4 bases from J, with 10 bases between. Germline CDR1 and CDR2: DFQATT and SNEGSKA (reference sequence). The CDR3 consists of 12 residues. Using a J-beta primer mix together with a sample-barcoded 5' primer, a second PCR was run for roughly 7 to 11 cycles. TCRdb passed the 5' RACE reads through MiXCR, listing each CDR3 protein once. The sample includes roughly 800,000 distinct CDR3 sequences, under 40% seen only once; the top ten take under 15%. Sequencing input: blood. The V gene is TRBV20-1, the J gene TRBJ1-2; D uncertain. This clonotype originated in a man aged 18 to 30 in good health. CDR3 coding DNA: TGCAGTGCTACGGACGGGATCTATGGCTACACCTTC. This gives the protein CSATDGIYGYTF.